Included here is one T cell receptor (beta chain) sequence, with context. Antigen specificity is unknown. A J-beta primer mix and a sample-barcoded 5' primer were used in a second PCR of about 6 to 12 cycles. TCRdb used MiXCR to reprocess the 5' RACE reads, holding one entry per CDR3 protein. The sample carries about 1.5 million distinct CDR3 sequences, under 55% recorded once. This record belongs to a study of blood T cells in healthy people across ages. Study at large: When template switching was applied, about one barcoded beta molecule was captured per two T cells. Study results and limitations: There was a strong correlation between TCR beta diversity and naive T cell percentage. Unsorted PBMC material precluded a definitive naive versus antigen-experienced comparison. Donors of long life had a larger count of naive CD4+ cells and greater diversity than aged donors.

The germline CDR1 and CDR2 sequences are SGHRS and YFSETQ. The CDR3 consists of 14 residues. The sequencing input was blood. The chain links TRBV5-1 to TRBJ2-1; D might be TRBD1 (5 bases). The DNA matches TRBJ2-7 better at its end, which makes the J call doubtful. The sequence came from a woman in her late teens or twenties in good health. The CDR3 nucleotides are TGCGCCAGCGGCCCAGGGCGCTCCCACAATGAGCAGTACTTC. Translation: CASGPGRSHNEQYF.